The 22 T cell receptor beta chains in this list originate from one sample, sequenced in a study of blood T cell repertoires in COVID-19. Only in-frame clones appear in the TCRdb table, and some are missing; sequencing was by immunoSEQ multiplex PCR. Of approximately 470,000 clones in the sample, approximately 90% were seen once. Sample: PBMCs or T cells enriched from blood (not recorded which). The origin of the receptors is a woman aged 18-29 years who had recovered from COVID-19.

V gene TRBV13 combines with J gene TRBJ1-1; D is unclear. V was cut by 5 bases and J by 1 base, with 8 bases left in between. Germline V CDR1 and CDR2: PRHDT, FYEKMQ (reference sequence). This CDR3 comprises 13 residues. Here the CDR3 reads CASSGRENTEAFF. CDR3 DNA sequence: TGTGCCAGCAGCGGGAGGGAGAACACTGAAGCTTTCTTT.

The rearrangement uses TRBV29-1 and TRBJ1-1; D is uncertain. This CDR3 contains 11 residues. Trimming pared 8 bases from V and 0 bases from J, leaving 7 bases between. CDR1 is SQVTM and CDR2 is ANQGSEA in the germline V gene. CDR3 amino acids: CSILLNTEAFF. The CDR3 DNA is TGCAGCATCCTTTTGAACACTGAAGCTTTCTTT. Looking up the rest from reference TRBV29-1 and TRBJ1-1 gives the full variable domain: SAVISQKPSRDICQRGTSLTIQCQVDSQVTMMFWYRQQPGQSLTLIATANQGSEATYESGFVIDKFPISRPNLTFSTLTVSNMSPEDSSIYLCSILLNTEAFFGQGTRLTVV.

This clone was detected once. The rearrangement links TRBV30 to TRBJ2-3, with 8 nucleotides matching TRBD2. This CDR3 has 11 residues. The V and J ends lost 8 bases and 6 bases, in that order; junction bases with no gene match: 4. Germline-derived CDR1 and CDR2 are GTSNPN and SVGIG (reference sequence). Written as DNA, the CDR3 is TGTGCCGCCTCGGGGGGGGATACGCAGTATTTT. It specifies CAASGGDTQYF.

This rearrangement joins TRBV15 to TRBJ1-6; 10 nucleotides line up with TRBD1. J was trimmed by 6 bases and V by 0 bases; bases with no gene match: 14. The CDR3 extends over 20 amino acids. Germline CDR1 and CDR2: LNHNV and YYDKDF (reference sequence). DNA of the CDR3: TGTGCCACCAGCAGAGATATAGGAATGGGACAGGGGTTAAGTAATTCACCCCTCCACTTT. Residues: CATSRDIGMGQGLSNSPLHF.

The V gene is TRBV6-5, the J gene TRBJ1-2; D unclear. Trimming shortened V by 4 bases and J by 1 base, and 10 bases separated the two germline ends. Looked up from germline, CDR1 is MNHEY and CDR2 is SVGAGI. This CDR3 contains 14 residues. This CDR3 is CASSSERDNYGYTF. The CDR3 nucleotides read TGTGCCAGCAGTTCGGAGAGGGATAACTATGGCTACACCTTC.

The CDR3 coding sequence is TGCGCCAGCAGCCAGCCGACTAGTAGCAGTGAGCAGTTCTTC. Protein: CASSQPTSSSEQFF. The chain recombines TRBV4-1 with TRBJ2-1; the D gene is possibly TRBD2 (6 bases). The CDR3 totals 14 residues. V was clipped by 3 bases and J by 9 bases, with 15 bases between them. Germline V lookup: CDR1 MGHRA, CDR2 YSYEKL.

The chain carries TRBV5-8 and TRBJ2-4; D is unresolved. The length of the CDR3 is 18 residues. The V end lost 2 bases, the J end lost 0 bases, and 18 bases lay between the germline ends. Per the germline V gene, CDR1 is SGHTS and CDR2 is YDEGEE. CDR3 coding DNA: TGTGCCAGCAGCTTCTTAAGCGTCGGCGAGGCAGCCAAAAACATTCAGTACTTC. This codes for CASSFLSVGEAAKNIQYF.

The chain employs TRBV3-1 (or the pseudogene TRBV3-2) and TRBJ1-6, with 8 bases identical to TRBD1. Germline V gene data show CDR1 as LGHDT and CDR2 as YNNKEL (reference sequence). The trim removed 1 base at V and 12 bases at J, leaving 2 bases unmatched. This CDR3 has 13 residues. The CDR3 loop reads CASSQGGQGPLHF. The CDR3 nucleotides are TGTGCCAGCAGCCAAGGAGGACAGGGACCCCTCCACTTT.

V is TRBV13 and J is TRBJ1-2; 8 bases map to TRBD1. The CDR3 loop spans 17 amino acids. The junction had 16 bases not matched to a gene; V was cut back by 4 bases and J by 6 bases. Germline V gene sequence: CDR1 PRHDT, CDR2 FYEKMQ (reference sequence). The DNA of the CDR3 is TGTGCCAGCAGCTCCGGACAGGGCCCCTTTGGAGACCATGGCTACACCTTC. Encoded protein: CASSSGQGPFGDHGYTF.

This chain connects TRBV5-1 to TRBJ2-3; 12 nucleotides align to TRBD2. Germline trimming cut 4 bases from V and 3 bases from J; bases unmatched to any gene: 6. The CDR3 sequence is 16 residues long. The germline CDR1 and CDR2 sequences are SGHRS and YFSETQ. CDR3 in amino acids: CASSPSGGVKTDTQYF. The CDR3 DNA reads as TGCGCCAGCAGCCCTAGCGGGGGGGTAAAAACAGATACGCAGTATTTT.

This clone was detected only a few times. The V gene is TRBV5-1, the J gene TRBJ1-1, with D possibly TRBD1 on 6 matching bases. The CDR3 is 11 residues long. Germline V gene sequence: CDR1 SGHRS, CDR2 YFSETQ. V shed 5 bases and J shed 8 bases, with 10 bases lying between them. CDR3 amino acids: CASRGAQEAFF. CDR3 sequence (DNA): TGCGCCAGCAGGGGGGCCCAGGAAGCTTTCTTT.

The chain carries TRBV4-1 and TRBJ1-1; D is ambiguous. This CDR3 is 14 amino acids long. CDR1 is MGHRA, CDR2 YSYEKL, per germline. V was pared by 0 bases and J by 6 bases, with 11 bases between. The DNA for the CDR3 is TGCGCCAGCAGCCAAGATCCGACAAACGCTGAAGCTTTCTTT. Its translation: CASSQDPTNAEAFF.

This chain joins TRBV10-3 and TRBJ2-1; a possible D gene is TRBD2 (6 bases). The length of the CDR3 is 13 residues. In germline, CDR1 is ENHRY, CDR2 SYGVKD. V lost 7 bases, J lost 6 bases, and 13 bases lay in between. The CDR3 bases are TGTGCCATCATGGAACAGGAGGGCAATGAGCAGTTCTTC. It yields the protein CAIMEQEGNEQFF.

The chain couples TRBV9 to TRBJ1-2, with 10 bases that match TRBD1. The ends lost 0 bases at V and 6 bases at J; junction bases unmatched: 2. Germline V gene sequence: CDR1 SGDLS, CDR2 YYNGEE. The CDR3 is 14 amino acids. Written as DNA, the CDR3 is TGTGCCAGCAGCGTAGCCGGACAGGGGGATGGCTACACCTTC. Its protein is CASSVAGQGDGYTF.

This clone is a singleton in its sample. J is TRBJ2-2 and V is TRBV28; D is unclear. In germline, CDR1 is MDHEN, CDR2 SYDVKM. CDR3 length equals 14 residues. CDR3 amino acids: CALRRQLNTGELFF. Written as DNA, the CDR3 is TGTGCACTAAGGCGGCAACTGAACACCGGGGAGCTGTTTTTT.

The V call is TRBV28, the J call TRBJ2-7, with a possible D match to TRBD2 (6 bases). This CDR3 comprises 18 residues. From germline, CDR1 is MDHEN and CDR2 SYDVKM. Trimming removed 3 bases from V and 0 bases from J, with 21 bases in between. The CDR3 DNA follows: TGTGCCAGCAGTTTTTTTTGGTCTAGCGCTTCCAGCTCCTACGAGCAGTACTTC. This translates into CASSFFWSSASSSYEQYF.

This rearrangement joins TRBV6-5 to TRBJ1-1, with a tentative D call TRBD1 (5 bases). Germline lookup yields CDR1 MNHEY and CDR2 SVGAGI. The V and J ends lost 9 bases and 5 bases respectively, with 22 bases between them. CDR3 length equals 15 residues. The CDR3 DNA reads as TGTGCCAGTAGGCCAACCGGGACTGACTTAACTGAAGCTTTCTTT. This sequence encodes CASRPTGTDLTEAFF.

The V and J genes are TRBV11-2 and TRBJ1-1; D not resolved. Germline CDR1 and CDR2: SGHAT and FQNNGV. V lost 0 bases and J lost 1, with 6 bases in between. This CDR3 spans 14 amino acids. The CDR3 region has the DNA TGTGCCAGCAGCTTAGAGGCGGGGAACACTGAAGCTTTCTTT. Amino acids: CASSLEAGNTEAFF.

As for this clone: The sample has other DNA sequences that encode this CDR3 too. The CDR3 DNA reads TGTGCCAGCAGCCCCGACAGGGGAAGGGAGACCCAGTACTTC. This gives the protein CASSPDRGRETQYF. V is TRBV2 and J is TRBJ2-5, with 8 bases fitting TRBD1. V shed 6 bases, J shed 5 bases, and the junction held 8 bases outside the gene matches. Looked up from germline, CDR1 is SNHLY and CDR2 is FYNNEI. This CDR3 is 14 amino acids long.

The chain employs TRBV15 and TRBJ2-5; D is possibly TRBD2 (6 bases). Trimming removed 1 base from V and 3 bases from J, with 21 bases in between. CDR1 and CDR2 from the germline V gene are LNHNV and YYDKDF (reference sequence). The CDR3 has 18 amino acids. The CDR3 region is CATSRVARSRLVEETQYF. Here the CDR3 DNA reads TGTGCCACCAGCAGAGTGGCTAGGTCTAGACTAGTGGAAGAGACCCAGTACTTC.

This clone was counted only a few times. J is TRBJ1-1 and V is TRBV4-1; D is perhaps TRBD1 (6 bases). From germline, CDR1 is MGHRA and CDR2 YSYEKL. Trimming shortened V by 1 base and J by 3 bases, and 21 bases separated the two germline ends. CDR3 length: 18 amino acids. The CDR3 protein is CASSQVGQDGRLDTEAFF. CDR3 DNA sequence: TGCGCCAGCAGCCAAGTGGGACAAGACGGGAGGTTAGACACTGAAGCTTTCTTT.

The chain links TRBV12-5 to TRBJ1-5; 7 positions agree with TRBD1. The V gene's germline CDR1 is LGHNT and CDR2 FRNRAP. Trimming removed 6 bases from V and 3 bases from J; junction bases left unmatched: 8. The length of the CDR3 is 15 residues. DNA for the CDR3: TGTGCTAGTGGCCGGGACAGCTGGGTCAATCAGCCCCAGCATTTT. Translating it yields CASGRDSWVNQPQHF.